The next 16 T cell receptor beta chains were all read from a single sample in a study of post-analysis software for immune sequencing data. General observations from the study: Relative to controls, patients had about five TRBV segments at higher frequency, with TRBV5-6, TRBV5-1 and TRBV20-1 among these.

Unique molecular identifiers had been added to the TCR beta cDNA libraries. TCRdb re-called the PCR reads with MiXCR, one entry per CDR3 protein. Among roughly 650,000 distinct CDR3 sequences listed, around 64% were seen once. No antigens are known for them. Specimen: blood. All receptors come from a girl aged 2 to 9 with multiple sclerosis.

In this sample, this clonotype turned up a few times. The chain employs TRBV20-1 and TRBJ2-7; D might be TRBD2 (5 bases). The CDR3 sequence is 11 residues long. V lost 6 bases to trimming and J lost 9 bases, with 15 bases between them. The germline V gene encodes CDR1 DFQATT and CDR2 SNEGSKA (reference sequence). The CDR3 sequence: CSASGGGGQYF. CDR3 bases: TGCAGTGCCAGCGGAGGTGGAGGGCAGTACTTC.

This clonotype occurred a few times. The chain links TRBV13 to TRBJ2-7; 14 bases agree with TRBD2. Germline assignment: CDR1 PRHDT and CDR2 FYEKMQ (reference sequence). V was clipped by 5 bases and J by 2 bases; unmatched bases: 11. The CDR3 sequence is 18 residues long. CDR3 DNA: TGTGCCAGCAGCCCCGTCGGACTAGCGGGGGGCCGACCCTACGAGCAGTACTTC. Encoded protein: CASSPVGLAGGRPYEQYF. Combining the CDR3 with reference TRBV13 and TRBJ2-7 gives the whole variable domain AAGVIQSPRHLIKEKRETATLKCYPIPRHDTVYWYQQGPGQDPQFLISFYEKMQSDKGSIPDRFSAQQFSDYHSELNMSSLELGDSALYFCASSPVGLAGGRPYEQYFGPGTRLTVT.

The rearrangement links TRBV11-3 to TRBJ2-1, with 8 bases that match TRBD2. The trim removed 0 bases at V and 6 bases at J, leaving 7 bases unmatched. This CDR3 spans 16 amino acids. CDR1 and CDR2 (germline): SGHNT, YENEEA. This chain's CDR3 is CASSLDQLAGRNEQFF. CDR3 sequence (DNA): TGTGCCAGCAGCTTAGATCAGCTAGCGGGCCGCAATGAGCAGTTCTTC.

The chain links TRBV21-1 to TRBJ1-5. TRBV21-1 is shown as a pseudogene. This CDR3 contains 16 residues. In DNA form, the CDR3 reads TGTGCCAGCAGCAAAGAGCGGATTTATAGCAATCAGCCCCAGCATTTT. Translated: CASSKERIYSNQPQHF.

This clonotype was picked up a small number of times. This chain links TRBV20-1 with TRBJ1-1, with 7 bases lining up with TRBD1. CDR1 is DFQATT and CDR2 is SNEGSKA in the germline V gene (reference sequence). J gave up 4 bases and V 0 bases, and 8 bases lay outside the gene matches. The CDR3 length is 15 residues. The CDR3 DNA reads TGCAGTGCTAGAGACCGACAGGGATCGATCACTGAAGCTTTCTTT. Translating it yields CSARDRQGSITEAFF.

The CDR3 reads CSAPQGLGNIQYF. CDR3 bases: TGCAGTGCGCCACAGGGGTTAGGTAACATTCAGTACTTC. The chain combines TRBV20-1 with TRBJ2-4; 7 positions match TRBD1. The CDR3 consists of 13 residues. Germline V gene data show CDR1 as DFQATT and CDR2 as SNEGSKA (reference sequence). V was clipped by 6 bases and J by 7 bases; unmatched bases: 9.

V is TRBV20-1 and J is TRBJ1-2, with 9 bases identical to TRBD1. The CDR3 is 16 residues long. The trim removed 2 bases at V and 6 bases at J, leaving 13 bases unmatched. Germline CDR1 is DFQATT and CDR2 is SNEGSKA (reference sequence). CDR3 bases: TGCAGTGCTAGACGCGGCAGGAACAGGGGGCTGGATGGCTACACCTTC. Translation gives CSARRGRNRGLDGYTF.

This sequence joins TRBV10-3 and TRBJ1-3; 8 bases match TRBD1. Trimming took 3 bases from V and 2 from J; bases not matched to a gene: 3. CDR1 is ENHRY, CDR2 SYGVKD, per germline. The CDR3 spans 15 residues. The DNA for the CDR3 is TGTGCCATCAGTGACTGGACAGGGCCTGGAAACACCATATATTTT. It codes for CAISDWTGPGNTIYF.

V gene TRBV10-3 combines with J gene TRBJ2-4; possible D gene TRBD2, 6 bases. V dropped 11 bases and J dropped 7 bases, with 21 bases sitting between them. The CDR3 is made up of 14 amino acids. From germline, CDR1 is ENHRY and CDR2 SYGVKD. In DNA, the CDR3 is TGTGCCGTAGCGCAAGCGGGCGGAGGGAACATTCAGTACTTC. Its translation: CAVAQAGGGNIQYF.

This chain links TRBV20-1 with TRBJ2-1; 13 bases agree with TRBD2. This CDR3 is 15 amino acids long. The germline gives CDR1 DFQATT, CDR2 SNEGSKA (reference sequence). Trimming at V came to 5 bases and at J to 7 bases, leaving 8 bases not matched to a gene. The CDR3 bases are TGCAGTGCTGGGAAGACTAGCGGGGGGCCAAATGAGCAGTTCTTC. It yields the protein CSAGKTSGGPNEQFF.

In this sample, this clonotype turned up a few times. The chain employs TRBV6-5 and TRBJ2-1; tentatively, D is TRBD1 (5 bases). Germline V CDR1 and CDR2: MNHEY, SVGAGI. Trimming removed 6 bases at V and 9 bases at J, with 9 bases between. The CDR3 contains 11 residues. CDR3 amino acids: CASRQGGEQFF. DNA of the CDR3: TGTGCCAGCAGGCAGGGTGGTGAGCAGTTCTTC.

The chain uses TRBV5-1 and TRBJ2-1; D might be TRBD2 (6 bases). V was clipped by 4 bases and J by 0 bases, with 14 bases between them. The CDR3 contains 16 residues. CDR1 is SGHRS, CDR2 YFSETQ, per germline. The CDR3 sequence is CASSPPQGLSYNEQFF. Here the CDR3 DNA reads TGCGCCAGCAGCCCACCCCAGGGACTCTCCTACAATGAGCAGTTCTTC.

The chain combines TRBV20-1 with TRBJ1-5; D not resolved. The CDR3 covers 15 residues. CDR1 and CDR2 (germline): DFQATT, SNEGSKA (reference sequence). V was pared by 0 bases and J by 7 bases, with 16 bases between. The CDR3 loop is CSARDIQSVNQPQHF. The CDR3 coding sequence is TGCAGTGCTAGAGATATCCAGTCCGTTAACCAGCCCCAGCATTTT.

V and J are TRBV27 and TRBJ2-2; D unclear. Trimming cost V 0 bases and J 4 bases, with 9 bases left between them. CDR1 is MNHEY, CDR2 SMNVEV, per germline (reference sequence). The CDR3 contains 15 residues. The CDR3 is CASSLSESSTGELFF. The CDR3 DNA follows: TGTGCCAGCAGTTTATCGGAATCCAGCACCGGGGAGCTGTTTTTT.

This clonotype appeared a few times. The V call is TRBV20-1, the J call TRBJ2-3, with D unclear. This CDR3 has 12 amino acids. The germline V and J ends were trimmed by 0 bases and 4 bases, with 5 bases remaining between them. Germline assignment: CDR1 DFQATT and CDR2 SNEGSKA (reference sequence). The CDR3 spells CSARDQSDTQYF. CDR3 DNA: TGCAGTGCTAGAGACCAATCAGATACGCAGTATTTT.

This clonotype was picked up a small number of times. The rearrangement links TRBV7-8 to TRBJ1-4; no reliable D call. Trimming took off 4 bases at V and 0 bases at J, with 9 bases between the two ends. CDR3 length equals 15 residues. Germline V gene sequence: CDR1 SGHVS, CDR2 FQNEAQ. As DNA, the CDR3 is TGTGCCAGCAGCTCAACAGACGCAACTAATGAAAAACTGTTTTTT. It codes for CASSSTDATNEKLFF.